This TCR beta chain derives from a study of cytomegalovirus exposure and HLA in healthy donors. The count of this clone is one. Germline V gene sequence: CDR1 LNHDA, CDR2 SQIVND (reference sequence). V lost 3 bases and J lost 4; bases outside the gene matches: 6. The CDR3 totals 16 residues. This PCR relied on a set of 60 Vbeta primers and 13 Jbeta primers. The table came from immunoSEQ multiplex PCR; TCRdb's copy has only in-frame clones and leaves some out. Among approximately 170,000 clones, roughly 79% were seen once, and the ten largest hold less than 9%. The chain recombines TRBV19 with TRBJ2-1; 10 bases are a match to TRBD1. Sequencing input: PBMCs. The sequence derives from a male donor in good health and CMV-seropositive. CDR3 loop: CASSMVGQGLYNEQFF. CDR3 in DNA: TGTGCCAGTAGTATGGTGGGACAGGGGTTATACAATGAGCAGTTCTTC.